These T cell receptor beta chains were read from a single sample in a study of a mutant IDH1 vaccine in newly diagnosed glioma. Here immunoSEQ multiplex PCR was the method, and the copy in TCRdb shows in-frame clones only, minus some. The data show over 75,000 clones, with roughly 90% seen just once and around 0.6% held by the top ten. The starting material was PBMCs, obtained from a glioma patient treated with radiotherapy, temozolomide or both. Receptors were obtained from a woman in her 50s with glioma. Both conserved end residues are part of each CDR3. Fields, in order: D gene, CDR3 length, clone size, V gene, J gene, CDR3 protein, CDR3 DNA. The D gene is left open where the match is weak. Not all rows give a size; the values are once, few, many and, for expanded clones, a class.

>-|15|once|TRBV6-5|TRBJ2-7
CASSYSRVLSYEQYF
TGTGCCAGCAGTTACTCGAGAGTCCTCAGCTACGAGCAGTACTTC
>-|13|-|TRBV5-6|TRBJ2-7
CASSNYAAGEQYF
TGTGCCAGCAGCAACTATGCGGCCGGCGAGCAGTACTTC
>TRBD1|15|-|TRBV28|TRBJ2-2
CASSPKQGLPGELFF
TGTGCCAGCAGTCCAAAACAGGGGTTGCCCGGGGAGCTGTTTTTT
>TRBD2|16|-|TRBV5-6|TRBJ2-1
CASSLQTSGRRNEQFF
TGTGCCAGCAGCCTACAGACTAGCGGGAGGCGCAATGAGCAGTTCTTC
>-|11|-|TRBV29-1|TRBJ2-7
CSWLRFHEQYF
TGCAGCTGGTTGCGGTTCCACGAGCAGTACTTC
>-|14|-|TRBV27|TRBJ2-1
CASSPSDRYNEQFF
TGTGCCAGCAGTCCATCGGACAGATACAATGAGCAGTTCTTC
>TRBD2|15|-|TRBV5-1|TRBJ2-7
CASSWTSGASYEQYF
TGCGCCAGCAGCTGGACTAGCGGGGCCTCCTACGAGCAGTACTTC
>-|17|-|TRBV19|TRBJ2-6
CASSIPGGPTGANVLTF
TGTGCCAGTAGTATTCCTGGGGGCCCTACTGGGGCCAACGTCCTGACTTTC
>TRBD1|16|once|TRBV27|TRBJ1-2
CASSFYGQAGSNGYTF
TGTGCCAGCAGTTTCTACGGACAGGCAGGGTCGAACGGCTACACCTTC
>TRBD1|14|-|TRBV6-1|TRBJ2-7
CAGWGQGVSYEQYF
TGTGCCGGGTGGGGACAGGGGGTTAGTTACGAGCAGTACTTC
>-|14|many|TRBV7-8|TRBJ1-1
CASSTWTANTEAFF
TGTGCCAGCAGCACGTGGACAGCGAACACTGAAGCTTTCTTT
>TRBD2|13|-|TRBV2|TRBJ2-7
CASSPGLAAPKYF
TGTGCCAGCAGTCCGGGACTAGCAGCTCCAAAGTACTTC
>-|14|-|TRBV5-8|TRBJ1-2
CASSLAAANYGYTF
TGTGCCAGCAGCTTGGCGGCAGCTAACTATGGCTACACCTTC
>-|14|-|TRBV19|TRBJ1-1
CASSYREIGTEAFF
TGTGCCAGTAGTTACAGGGAAATTGGAACTGAAGCTTTCTTT
>TRBD2|14|once|TRBV28|TRBJ2-7
CASSVGLAGAPQYF
TGTGCCAGCAGTGTCGGACTAGCGGGAGCACCGCAGTACTTC